This entry features one T cell receptor beta chain sequence. In the original workflow: Reference gene primer amplification gave estimated nucleated cell counts. Clones were read by immunoSEQ multiplex PCR, and TCRdb kept only the in-frame ones, dropping some. V, J and clone size are taken as reported in that table, and D and trimming were inferred from the DNA itself. The data contain approximately 200,000 clones, approximately 84% of them singletons. The data were taken from a study of blood T cell repertoires in COVID-19. On the study more broadly: Samples representing acute and convalescent COVID-19 were sourced from the United States, Italy and Spain. In each case, the material was cDNA or gDNA derived from T cells, B-cell-depleted T cells, or PBMCs.

Two negative PCRs, clearance, or symptom resolution were required of recovered Cohort 3 donors. V shed 1 base, J shed 5 bases, and the junction held 11 bases outside the gene matches. Germline assignment: CDR1 SGHNT and CDR2 YYREEE (reference sequence). This CDR3 region has 17 residues. The specimen sequenced was PBMCs or T cells enriched from blood (not recorded which). The TCR was taken from a young woman who had recovered from COVID-19. The chain recombines TRBV5-4 with TRBJ2-1, with 8 bases lining up with TRBD1. The CDR3 reads CASSLPHGQGGDNEQFF. The CDR3 DNA sequence: TGTGCCAGCAGCTTGCCACACGGACAGGGTGGGGACAATGAGCAGTTCTTC.